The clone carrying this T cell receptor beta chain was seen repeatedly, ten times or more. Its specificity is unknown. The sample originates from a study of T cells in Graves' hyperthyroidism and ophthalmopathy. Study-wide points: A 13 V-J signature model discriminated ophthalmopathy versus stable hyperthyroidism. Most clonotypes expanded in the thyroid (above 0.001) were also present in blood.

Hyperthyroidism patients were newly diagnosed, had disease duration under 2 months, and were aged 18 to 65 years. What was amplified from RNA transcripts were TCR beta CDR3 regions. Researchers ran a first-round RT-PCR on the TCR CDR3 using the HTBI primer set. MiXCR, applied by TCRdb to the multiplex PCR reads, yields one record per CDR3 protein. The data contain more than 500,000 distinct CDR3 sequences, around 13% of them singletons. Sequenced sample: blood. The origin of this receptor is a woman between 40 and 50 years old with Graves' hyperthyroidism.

CDR3 bases: TGTGCCAGCAGCTTAGGGACAGGGGGCAATGAGCAGTTCTTC. The encoded protein is CASSLGTGGNEQFF. The gene calls are TRBV11-3 and TRBJ2-1, with 10 bases aligning to TRBD1. The V gene's germline CDR1 is SGHNT and CDR2 YENEEA. The CDR3 is 14 residues long. The V gene end was trimmed by 1 base and the J gene end by 6 bases; junction bases not matched to a gene: 0.